The clone carrying this T cell receptor (beta chain) has only a few counts. Use of 60 Vbeta and 13 Jbeta primers characterized the PCR. The method was immunoSEQ multiplex PCR; TCRdb's version includes in-frame clones alone and lacks a portion of them. The sample includes about 170,000 clones, around 77% of them seen just once. These data are taken from a study of cytomegalovirus exposure and HLA in healthy donors. The CDR3 sequence is 15 residues long. Trimming took 3 bases from V and 0 from J; bases not matched to a gene: 3. CDR1 SGHRS and CDR2 YFSETQ come from the germline V gene. This chain joins TRBV5-1 and TRBJ1-3; 7 bases align to TRBD1. The clonotype originates from a female donor in good health and CMV-seronegative. Specimen: PBMCs. In nucleotides, the CDR3 is TGCGCCAGCAGCTCGGACAGGTCCTCTGGAAACACCATATATTTT. This encodes CASSSDRSSGNTIYF.